This T cell receptor beta chain was captured in a study of graft-versus-host responses after intestinal transplantation. Whole-study context: Among the recipients, transplants were multivisceral, liver-intestinal, or isolated intestinal. Once they had received anti-thymocyte globulin induction, all recipients took tacrolimus and steroids for 2 to 4 years. General observations from the study: Early HvG declines after transplant were associated with peak circulating GvH clone levels. GvH clones detected in recipient marrow included some appearing first in ileum or blood.

Assay used: immunoSEQ multiplex PCR; TCRdb lists only in-frame clones, some missing. The table has nearly 95,000 clones, about 93% seen once. A remark on this clone: The antigen remains undetermined.

V lost 1 base and J lost 4; bases outside the gene matches: 15. Looked up from germline, CDR1 is SGHAT and CDR2 is FQNNGV. The CDR3 sequence is 19 residues long. The material sequenced was unstimulated CD8+ T cells sorted from spleen or lymph node cells, taken before intestinal transplant. The gene calls are TRBV11-2 and TRBJ2-5; 10 bases fit TRBD2. The TCR comes from a human donor who received an intestinal transplant. The DNA of the CDR3 is TGTGCCAGCAGCTTAGTTTCCGAGGCTAGCGGGGGAGGCGGAGAGACCCAGTACTTC. The encoded protein is CASSLVSEASGGGGETQYF. The variable domain in full, completed from reference TRBV11-2 and TRBJ2-5, reads EAGVAQSPRYKIIEKRQSVAFWCNPISGHATLYWYQQILGQGPKLLIQFQNNGVVDDSQLPKDRFSAERLKGVDSTLKIQPAKLEDSAVYLCASSLVSEASGGGGETQYFGPGTRLLVL.